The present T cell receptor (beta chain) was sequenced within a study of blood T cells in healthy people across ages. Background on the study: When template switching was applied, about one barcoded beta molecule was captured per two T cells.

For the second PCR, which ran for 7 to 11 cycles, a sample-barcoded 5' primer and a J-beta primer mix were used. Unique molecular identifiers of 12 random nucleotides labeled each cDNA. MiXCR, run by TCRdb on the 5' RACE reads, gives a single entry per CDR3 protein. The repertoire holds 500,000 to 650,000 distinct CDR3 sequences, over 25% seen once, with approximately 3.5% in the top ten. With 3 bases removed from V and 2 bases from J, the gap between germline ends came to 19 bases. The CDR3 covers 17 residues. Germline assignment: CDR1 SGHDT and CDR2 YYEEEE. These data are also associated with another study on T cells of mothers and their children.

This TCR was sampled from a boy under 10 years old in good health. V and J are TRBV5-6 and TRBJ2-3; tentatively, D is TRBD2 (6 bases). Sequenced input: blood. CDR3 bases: TGTGCCAGCAGCTCCGCGGACTATGGAATTTACACAGATACGCAGTATTTT. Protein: CASSSADYGIYTDTQYF.